Shown below are 17 T cell receptor beta chains from a single sample sequenced in a study of T-cell memory formation after mild COVID-19. Using its own MiXCR run on the 5' RACE reads, TCRdb lists one record per CDR3 protein. In the table there are about 240,000 distinct CDR3 sequences, 8% to 10% of which are singletons. What was sequenced was PBMCs or a T cell subset sorted from them (not recorded which). Receptors were obtained from a man aged 18 to 30 who had mild COVID-19 (a few samples of this study predate the infection). Cell type and time point are not known.

This clonotype came up a few times. This chain connects TRBV4-1 to TRBJ1-3, with D maybe TRBD1 (6 bases). Trimming removed 3 bases at V and 4 bases at J, with 16 bases between. The germline V gene has CDR1 MGHRA and CDR2 YSYEKL. The length of the CDR3 is 16 residues. This CDR3 is CASSHPGGRKGNTIYF. The CDR3 DNA reads as TGCGCCAGCAGCCACCCCGGGGGGCGTAAGGGAAACACCATATATTTT.

V and J are TRBV20-1 and TRBJ2-7, with D hard to call. The germline CDR1 and CDR2 sequences are DFQATT and SNEGSKA (reference sequence). With 3 bases removed from V and 0 bases from J, the gap between germline ends came to 9 bases. This CDR3 contains 13 residues. CDR3 sequence: CSARYGNSYEQYF. CDR3 coding DNA: TGCAGTGCTAGGTACGGCAACTCCTACGAGCAGTACTTC.

In this sample, this clonotype turned up many times. The V call is TRBV15, the J call TRBJ2-2; a possible D gene is TRBD1 (6 bases). Germline V CDR1 and CDR2: LNHNV, YYDKDF (reference sequence). CDR3 length: 14 amino acids. Trimming removed 7 bases at V and 1 base at J, with 10 bases between. The CDR3 sequence is CATTGDLNTGELFF. The CDR3 coding sequence is TGTGCCACCACAGGGGATCTGAACACCGGGGAGCTGTTTTTT.

In this sample, this clonotype turned up a few times. The chain uses TRBV5-1 and TRBJ2-3; D uncertain. Germline CDR1 reads SGHRS; CDR2 reads YFSETQ. The CDR3 consists of 12 residues. V was clipped by 2 bases and J by 4 bases, with 5 bases between them. The CDR3 nucleotides read TGCGCCAGCAGCTTTCAGTCAGATACGCAGTATTTT. Translated, it gives CASSFQSDTQYF.

This clonotype has only a few counts. The rearrangement links TRBV12-3 or TRBV12-4 to TRBJ2-3; 8 bases fit TRBD1. Trimming at V came to 10 bases and at J to 6 bases, leaving 9 bases not matched to a gene. This CDR3 comprises 13 residues. The CDR3 protein is CATVPGTGDTQYF. CDR3 sequence (DNA): TGTGCCACCGTACCGGGGACAGGCGATACGCAGTATTTT.

This clonotype was picked up a small number of times. This rearrangement joins TRBV5-1 to TRBJ2-2; the match to TRBD1 covers 8 bases. The V segment lost 6 bases and the J segment 5 bases; nucleotides outside the gene matches: 9. The CDR3 sequence is 15 residues long. Germline CDR1 and CDR2: SGHRS and YFSETQ. CDR3 sequence reads: CASTERTGQTGELFF. The CDR3 DNA is TGCGCCAGCACCGAAAGGACAGGGCAGACCGGGGAGCTGTTTTTT.

This chain links TRBV7-3 with TRBJ2-1; D is possibly TRBD1 or TRBD2 (6 bases each). The CDR3 is 17 residues long. Germline values: CDR1 SGHTA, CDR2 FQGTGA. The V end was cut by 5 bases, the J end by 0 bases, with 17 bases between. The chain's CDR3 is CASSPVPGANSYNEQFF. DNA for the CDR3: TGTGCCAGCAGCCCAGTCCCGGGGGCGAACTCCTACAATGAGCAGTTCTTC.

This chain links TRBV29-1 with TRBJ2-5, with 8 bases fitting TRBD1. The CDR3 spans 12 residues. J lost 4 bases, V lost 7 bases, and 5 bases had no gene match. Germline values: CDR1 SQVTM, CDR2 ANQGSEA. The DNA for the CDR3 is TGCAGCGGTACCGGGACAGGAGAGACCCAGTACTTC. This encodes CSGTGTGETQYF.

This clonotype showed up just a few times. This CDR3 reads CASSVALMASGVADTQYF. The CDR3 nucleotides read TGTGCCAGCAGCGTAGCTCTGATGGCTAGCGGGGTAGCAGATACGCAGTATTTT. This sequence joins TRBV9 and TRBJ2-3; TRBD2 matches at 9 bases. The V gene's germline CDR1 is SGDLS and CDR2 YYNGEE. V lost 0 bases and J lost 4; bases outside the gene matches: 12. The CDR3 is 18 amino acids.

This clonotype was counted ten times or more. V is TRBV7-3 and J is TRBJ2-3, with D possibly being TRBD2 (5 bases). Germline assignment: CDR1 SGHTA and CDR2 FQGTGA. The V end lost 6 bases, the J end lost 4 bases, and 8 bases lay between the germline ends. The CDR3 loop spans 12 amino acids. In DNA, the CDR3 is TGTGCCAGCAGTCGGGGATCAGATACGCAGTATTTT. Translating it yields CASSRGSDTQYF.

This clonotype was seen many times. This chain connects TRBV7-3 to TRBJ2-2; no clear D gene. The CDR3 totals 14 residues. The germline V gene has CDR1 SGHTA and CDR2 FQGTGA. V was cut by 1 base and J by 6 bases, with 9 bases left in between. The CDR3 loop is CASSLMGSPGELFF. The CDR3, as DNA: TGTGCCAGCAGCTTAATGGGTAGTCCCGGGGAGCTGTTTTTT.

A few counts support this clonotype. V and J are TRBV12-3 or TRBV12-4 and TRBJ2-4; 8 nucleotides line up with TRBD1. V shed 5 bases and J 7 bases; nucleotides not matched to a gene: 10. The CDR3 extends over 15 amino acids. The CDR3 DNA reads as TGTGCCAGCAGTACTACTCAGACAGGGGTCAACATTCAGTACTTC. Translating gives CASSTTQTGVNIQYF.

The J gene is TRBJ1-1, the V gene TRBV20-1; D might be TRBD1 (5 bases). V dropped 6 bases and J dropped 4 bases, with 18 bases sitting between them. CDR1 and CDR2 from the germline V gene are DFQATT and SNEGSKA (reference sequence). CDR3 size: 14 residues. This chain's CDR3 is CSARDAGGSTEAFF. The CDR3 DNA reads as TGCAGTGCAAGGGACGCCGGAGGGAGCACTGAAGCTTTCTTT.

The gene calls are TRBV20-1 and TRBJ1-5, with D tentatively TRBD1 (5 bases). Trimming cost V 0 bases and J 7 bases, with 16 bases left between them. The germline gives CDR1 DFQATT, CDR2 SNEGSKA (reference sequence). The CDR3 loop spans 15 amino acids. CDR3: CSAREWGLGMQPQHF. The CDR3 DNA follows: TGCAGTGCTAGAGAATGGGGACTGGGAATGCAGCCCCAGCATTTT.

This clonotype has ten or more counts. The rearrangement joins TRBV20-1 to TRBJ2-3; TRBD2 aligns across 11 bases. The ends lost 6 bases at V and 4 bases at J; junction bases unmatched: 9. Germline V CDR1 and CDR2: DFQATT, SNEGSKA (reference sequence). CDR3 length: 15 residues. The CDR3 region is CSAGSTSGVADTQYF. CDR3 nucleotides: TGCAGTGCCGGGTCGACTAGCGGGGTAGCAGATACGCAGTATTTT.

This clonotype has only a few counts. The V call is TRBV15, the J call TRBJ2-1; no reliable D call. V was trimmed by 0 bases and J by 4 bases, leaving 4 bases between them. The germline V gene encodes CDR1 LNHNV and CDR2 YYDKDF (reference sequence). This CDR3 region has 13 residues. The CDR3 nucleotides are TGTGCCACCAGCAGAGACAGATACAATGAGCAGTTCTTC. This translates into CATSRDRYNEQFF.

There are a few counts of this clonotype. The chain has TRBV20-1 and TRBJ1-5; TRBD1 might be the D (6 bases). Trimming left V 5 bases short and J 4 bases short, with 12 bases between. The germline V gene has CDR1 DFQATT and CDR2 SNEGSKA (reference sequence). This CDR3 has 13 amino acids. The CDR3 nucleotides are TGCAGTGCTTTGGACAGTTTTAATCAGCCCCAGCATTTT. It is translated as CSALDSFNQPQHF.